What follows are 27 T cell receptor beta chains derived from one specimen sequenced in a study of shared clonotypes between healthy human individuals. Some clones are missing from TCRdb's copy, which holds only in-frame ones; the method was immunoSEQ multiplex PCR. Altogether approximately 500,000 clones are present, almost 97% being singletons, with the ten largest covering approximately 0.06%. Input material: naive CD4+ T cells sorted from blood. Subset specified: CD45RA+ positively selected. The receptors shown here come from a woman between 25 and 40 years old in good health.

This chain joins TRBV7-2 and TRBJ1-6; 9 bases agree with TRBD1. The V gene's germline CDR1 is SGHTA and CDR2 FQGNSA. The CDR3 is 15 amino acids. V was clipped by 1 base and J by 7 bases; unmatched bases: 2. CDR3 loop: CASSLVGTGNSPLHF. The CDR3 DNA follows: TGTGCCAGCAGCTTAGTGGGGACAGGGAATTCACCCCTCCACTTT. The complete variable domain, with remaining parts taken from reference TRBV7-2 and TRBJ1-6, reads GAGVSQSPSNKVTEKGKDVELRCDPISGHTALYWYRQSLGQGLEFLIYFQGNSAPDKSGLPSDRFSAERTGGSVSTLTIQRTQQEDSAVYLCASSLVGTGNSPLHFGNGTRLTVT.

This rearrangement joins TRBV5-4 to TRBJ1-1; TRBD1 matches 8 bases. The CDR3 has 15 amino acids. J lost 1 base, V lost 4 bases, and 6 bases had no gene match. Germline CDR1 is SGHNT and CDR2 is YYREEE (reference sequence). For the CDR3, the DNA is TGTGCCAGCAGCCCTAGCCAGGGGGCGAACACTGAAGCTTTCTTT. Residues: CASSPSQGANTEAFF. Using reference TRBV5-4 and TRBJ1-1 for the parts outside the CDR3, the full variable domain is ETGVTQSPTHLIKTRGQQVTLRCSSQSGHNTVSWYQQALGQGPQFIFQYYREEENGRGNFPPRFSGLQFPNYSSELNVNALELDDSALYLCASSPSQGANTEAFFGQGTRLTVV.

The chain couples TRBV2 to TRBJ1-5, with 8 nucleotides matching TRBD1. Germline trimming cut 0 bases from V and 2 bases from J; bases unmatched to any gene: 18. CDR3 length equals 21 residues. The V gene's germline CDR1 is SNHLY and CDR2 FYNNEI. For the CDR3, the DNA is TGTGCCAGCAGTGAAGCGCCCACCTGGACAGGGCCGTTTAGGGGCAATCAGCCCCAGCATTTT. It yields the protein CASSEAPTWTGPFRGNQPQHF.

This sequence joins TRBV4-1 and TRBJ2-1, with TRBD2 identical over 10 bases. CDR1 and CDR2 (germline): MGHRA, YSYEKL. CDR3 length equals 17 residues. After removal of 6 bases from V and 7 bases from J, the junction contained 15 bases not matched to a gene. CDR3: CASSLTLLAGVRNEQFF. The CDR3 DNA reads TGCGCCAGCAGTCTGACACTCCTAGCGGGAGTTAGGAATGAGCAGTTCTTC.

The V call is TRBV11-2, the J call TRBJ2-2; 9 nucleotides line up with TRBD2. The CDR3 runs 16 residues. V trimming: 5 bases; J trimming: 6 bases; junction bases outside the gene matches: 10. Germline lookup yields CDR1 SGHAT and CDR2 FQNNGV. The CDR3 spells CASSLTSGPDAGELFF. CDR3 in DNA: TGTGCCAGCAGCCTAACTAGCGGGCCGGACGCCGGGGAGCTGTTTTTT.

The V gene is TRBV6-5, the J gene TRBJ1-2; D is ambiguous. The germline V gene encodes CDR1 MNHEY and CDR2 SVGAGI. V shed 8 bases and J shed 0 bases, with 13 bases lying between them. The length of the CDR3 is 14 residues. The CDR3 DNA is TGTGCCAGCGGTCTATTACAGTCTAACTATGGCTACACCTTC. This encodes CASGLLQSNYGYTF.

This sequence joins TRBV27 and TRBJ1-2; D possibly corresponds to TRBD1 (6 bases). Germline-derived CDR1 and CDR2 are MNHEY and SMNVEV (reference sequence). The CDR3 length is 13 residues. V lost 6 bases and J 1 base, leaving 9 bases between the germline ends. For the CDR3, the DNA is TGTGCCAGCAGCCCACAGGGTAACTATGGCTACACCTTC. Its protein is CASSPQGNYGYTF.

The chain employs TRBV11-2 and TRBJ2-1; D call uncertain. Trimming took 3 bases from V and 3 from J, leaving 9 bases between them. There are 14 residues in the CDR3. CDR1 is SGHAT, CDR2 FQNNGV, per germline. The CDR3 sequence: CASSFRAIYNEQFF. DNA for the CDR3: TGTGCCAGCAGCTTTAGGGCTATCTACAATGAGCAGTTCTTC.

The CDR3 here is CASSSRGFGNTIYF. In DNA form, the CDR3 reads TGTGCCAGCAGCTCCCGTGGATTTGGAAACACCATATATTTT. V is TRBV13 and J is TRBJ1-3, with no clear D. Germline V CDR1 and CDR2: PRHDT, FYEKMQ (reference sequence). The CDR3 is made up of 14 amino acids. V was trimmed by 4 bases and J by 3 bases, leaving 10 bases between them.

V usage is TRBV6-1 and J usage is TRBJ1-1, with TRBD1 matching 9 bases. The CDR3 is 14 residues long. Germline lookup yields CDR1 MNHNS and CDR2 SASEGT. The J segment lost 0 bases and the V segment lost 9 bases, leaving 5 bases of the junction unmatched. DNA of the CDR3: TGTGCCAGTCCGCGGACAGGGGTGAACACTGAAGCTTTCTTT. This gives the protein CASPRTGVNTEAFF.

This chain connects TRBV7-9 to TRBJ1-1; perhaps TRBD1 as D (5 bases). Germline lookup yields CDR1 SEHNR and CDR2 FQNEAQ (reference sequence). V was shortened by 3 bases and J by 5 bases, with 13 bases between the two germline ends. There are 14 residues in the CDR3. DNA of the CDR3: TGTGCCAGCAGCTTGATTCAGGGAGAAACTGAAGCTTTCTTT. Translated: CASSLIQGETEAFF. Filled out from reference TRBV7-9 and TRBJ1-1, the complete variable domain reads DTGVSQNPRHKITKRGQNVTFRCDPISEHNRLYWYRQTLGQGPEFLTYFQNEAQLEKSRLLSDRFSAERPKGSFSTLEIQRTEQGDSAMYLCASSLIQGETEAFFGQGTRLTVV.

V is TRBV27 and J is TRBJ2-5, with 7 bases aligning to TRBD1. The CDR3 sequence is 15 residues long. The germline V gene encodes CDR1 MNHEY and CDR2 SMNVEV (reference sequence). Losses at the gene ends were 1 base for V and 1 base for J; bases not matched to a gene: 3. The chain's CDR3 is CASSLWGQSQETQYF. The CDR3 coding sequence is TGTGCCAGCAGTTTATGGGGACAGAGCCAAGAGACCCAGTACTTC.

The chain uses TRBV5-1 and TRBJ2-7, with D possibly TRBD2 on 6 matching bases. This CDR3 comprises 14 residues. The germline CDR1 and CDR2 sequences are SGHRS and YFSETQ. Between the trimmed V and J ends, which lost 5 bases and 1 base, there was a span of 13 bases. The CDR3 DNA reads TGCGCCAGCAGTGGCGGGACTCCGTCCTACGAGCAGTACTTC. This gives the protein CASSGGTPSYEQYF. Supplemented by reference TRBV5-1 and TRBJ2-7, the full variable domain reads KAGVTQTPRYLIKTRGQQVTLSCSPISGHRSVSWYQQTPGQGLQFLFEYFSETQRNKGNFPGRFSGRQFSNSRSEMNVSTLELGDSALYLCASSGGTPSYEQYFGPGTRLTVT.

V usage is TRBV5-3 and J usage is TRBJ2-7, with D perhaps TRBD1 (5 bases). TRBV5-3 is identified as an open reading frame with a role that is uncertain. CDR3 size: 15 residues. Trimming cost V 0 bases and J 4 bases, with 14 bases left between them. CDR3: CARSLGREAFYEQYF. The DNA for the CDR3 is TGTGCCAGAAGCTTGGGCAGGGAAGCTTTTTACGAGCAGTACTTC.

The chain is built from TRBV18 and TRBJ2-5, with D unclear. The DNA end is a closer match to TRBJ2-7, so the J assignment may be wrong. The CDR3 consists of 11 residues. In germline, CDR1 is KGHSH, CDR2 LQKENI. CDR3 coding DNA: TGTGCCAGCTCACCAGGGGACGAGCAGTACTTC. It is translated as CASSPGDEQYF.

The CDR3 nucleotides are TGTGCCAGCAGCTTAAGTGGGTACGAGCAGTACTTC. Translating it yields CASSLSGYEQYF. The chain links TRBV11-3 to TRBJ2-7; D is uncertain. Germline-derived CDR1 and CDR2 are SGHNT and YENEEA. The CDR3 spans 12 residues. V lost 2 bases to trimming and J lost 4 bases, with 6 bases between them.

The chain uses TRBV5-1 and TRBJ2-2; D uncertain. The CDR3 loop spans 14 amino acids. Between the trimmed V and J ends, which lost 4 bases and 6 bases, there was a span of 13 bases. In germline, CDR1 is SGHRS, CDR2 YFSETQ. The CDR3 reads CASSRVQSAGELFF. For the CDR3, the DNA is TGCGCCAGCAGCCGGGTTCAGTCGGCCGGGGAGCTGTTTTTT.

V usage is TRBV5-1 and J usage is TRBJ2-7; TRBD2 matches at 10 bases. From germline, CDR1 is SGHRS and CDR2 YFSETQ. The CDR3 has 13 amino acids. V shed 6 bases and J 10 bases; nucleotides not matched to a gene: 10. The CDR3 DNA reads as TGCGCCAGCAACCTAGAGGGGACTAGCGAACAGTACTTC. Protein: CASNLEGTSEQYF.

This chain uses TRBV19 with TRBJ2-3; D remains unclear. Germline V lookup: CDR1 LNHDA, CDR2 SQIVND (reference sequence). The CDR3 runs 12 residues. V lost 7 bases, J lost 5 bases, and 10 bases lay in between. In nucleotides, the CDR3 is TGTGCCAGTACCGCGGACGGAGATACGCAGTATTTT. It encodes CASTADGDTQYF. Drawing the rest from reference TRBV19 and TRBJ2-3, the complete variable domain is DGGITQSPKYLFRKEGQNVTLSCEQNLNHDAMYWYRQDPGQGLRLIYYSQIVNDFQKGDIAEGYSVSREKKESFPLTVTSAQKNPTAFYLCASTADGDTQYFGPGTRLTVL.

This clone appeared once. This chain uses TRBV25-1 with TRBJ2-3; D is unresolved. Germline CDR1 reads MGHDK; CDR2 reads SYGVNS. CDR3 length: 14 residues. V gave up 5 bases and J gave up 2 bases, with 11 bases separating them. CDR3 DNA: TGTGCCAGCAGTCTGGCCGGTTACACAGATACGCAGTATTTT. It yields the protein CASSLAGYTDTQYF.

J is TRBJ2-2 and V is TRBV5-1, with 10 bases aligning to TRBD2. The germline CDR1 and CDR2 sequences are SGHRS and YFSETQ. Unmatched junction bases numbered 5, after V lost 4 bases and J lost 2 bases. The CDR3 contains 16 residues. The CDR3 protein is CASSPWTSGNTGELFF. CDR3 in DNA: TGCGCCAGCAGCCCCTGGACTAGCGGCAACACCGGGGAGCTGTTTTTT.

The chain uses TRBV5-1 and TRBJ2-7; TRBD1 might be the D (6 bases). The CDR3 extends over 14 amino acids. Trimming pared 2 bases from V and 0 bases from J, leaving 9 bases between. In germline, CDR1 is SGHRS, CDR2 YFSETQ. CDR3 bases: TGCGCCAGCAGCTTTGGGGACATCTCCTACGAGCAGTACTTC. Its protein is CASSFGDISYEQYF.

The chain recombines TRBV11-2 with TRBJ2-2; D is uncertain. The CDR3 is 15 amino acids. The V and J ends lost 4 bases and 3 bases respectively, with 12 bases between them. Per germline, CDR1 SGHAT and CDR2 FQNNGV. The CDR3 reads CASSSTHIYTGELFF. The CDR3 nucleotides are TGTGCCAGCAGCTCGACTCATATTTACACCGGGGAGCTGTTTTTT.

V is TRBV27 and J is TRBJ1-5; D unresolved. Trimming removed 6 bases from V and 6 bases from J, with 15 bases in between. The CDR3 spans 14 residues. The germline V gene has CDR1 MNHEY and CDR2 SMNVEV (reference sequence). CDR3 region: CASRDRGSVQPQHF. The DNA of the CDR3 is TGTGCCAGCAGAGATCGAGGATCGGTTCAGCCCCAGCATTTT.

J is TRBJ1-5 and V is TRBV2; D possibly corresponds to TRBD1 (5 bases). Germline values: CDR1 SNHLY, CDR2 FYNNEI. V shed 8 bases and J shed 5 bases, with 10 bases lying between them. The CDR3 is 12 amino acids. The CDR3 region has the DNA TGTGCCAGCGCCAGGGCATATCAGCCCCAGCATTTT. It is translated as CASARAYQPQHF.

The chain recombines TRBV7-9 with TRBJ1-2, with a possible D match to TRBD1 (6 bases). The V and J ends lost 5 bases and 7 bases respectively, with 17 bases between them. Germline-derived CDR1 and CDR2 are SEHNR and FQNEAQ (reference sequence). There are 14 residues in the CDR3. The CDR3 region is CASSKDQGPGGYTF. The DNA for the CDR3 is TGTGCCAGCAGCAAGGATCAGGGGCCAGGTGGCTACACCTTC.

The chain employs TRBV6-5 and TRBJ2-7, with D possibly called TRBD1 or TRBD2 (5 bases each). Trimming removed 0 bases at V and 0 bases at J, with 9 bases between. The CDR3 spans 15 residues. Looked up from germline, CDR1 is MNHEY and CDR2 is SVGAGI. In nucleotides, the CDR3 is TGTGCCAGCAGTTACTCGGGGACCAACTCCTACGAGCAGTACTTC. Its protein is CASSYSGTNSYEQYF.